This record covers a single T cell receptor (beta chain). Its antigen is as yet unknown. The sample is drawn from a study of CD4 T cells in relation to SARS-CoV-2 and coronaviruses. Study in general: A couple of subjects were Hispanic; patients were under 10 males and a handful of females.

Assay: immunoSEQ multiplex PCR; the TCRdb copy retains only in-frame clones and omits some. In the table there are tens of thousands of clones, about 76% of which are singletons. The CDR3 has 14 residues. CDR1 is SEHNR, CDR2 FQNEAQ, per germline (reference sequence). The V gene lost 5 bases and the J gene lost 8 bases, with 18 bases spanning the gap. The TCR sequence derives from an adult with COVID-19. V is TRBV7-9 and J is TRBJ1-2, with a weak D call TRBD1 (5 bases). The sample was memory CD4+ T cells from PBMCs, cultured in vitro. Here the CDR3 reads CASSPALDSVGYTF. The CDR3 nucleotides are TGTGCCAGCAGCCCTGCACTCGACAGCGTCGGCTACACCTTC. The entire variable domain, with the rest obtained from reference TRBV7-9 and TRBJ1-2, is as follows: DTGVSQNPRHKITKRGQNVTFRCDPISEHNRLYWYRQTLGQGPEFLTYFQNEAQLEKSRLLSDRFSAERPKGSFSTLEIQRTEQGDSAMYLCASSPALDSVGYTFGSGTRLTVV.